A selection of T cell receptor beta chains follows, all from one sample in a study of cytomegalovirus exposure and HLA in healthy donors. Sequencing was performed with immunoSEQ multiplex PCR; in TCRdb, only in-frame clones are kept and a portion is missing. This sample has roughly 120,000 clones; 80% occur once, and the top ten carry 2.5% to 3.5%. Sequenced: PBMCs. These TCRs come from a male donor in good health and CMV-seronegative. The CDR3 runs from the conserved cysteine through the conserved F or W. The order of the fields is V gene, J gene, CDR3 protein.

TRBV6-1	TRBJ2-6	CASSVDRSNVLTF
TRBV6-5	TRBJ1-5	CASSNLGGFQPQHF
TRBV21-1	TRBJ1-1	CASSKDRKNTEAFF
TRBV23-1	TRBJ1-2	CASSQPAKPGDGYTF
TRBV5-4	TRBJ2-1	CASSWRGQGINEQFF
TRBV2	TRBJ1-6	CASSERRVGSPLHF
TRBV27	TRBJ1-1	CASSLYRRDTEAFF
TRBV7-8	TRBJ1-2	CASSFARGGGYTF
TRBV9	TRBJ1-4	CASSVEGAQNEKLFF
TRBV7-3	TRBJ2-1	CASSLLGLAGGYEQFF
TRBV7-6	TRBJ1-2	CASSFQSGGFYGYTF
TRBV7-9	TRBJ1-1	CASRTGNTEAFF
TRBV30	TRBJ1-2	CAWQQDRDGGYTF
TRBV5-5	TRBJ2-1	CASIGLAMNEQFF
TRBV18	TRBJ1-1	CASSPGQGDREAFF
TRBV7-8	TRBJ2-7	CASSLATGTSYEQYF
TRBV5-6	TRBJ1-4	CASSLAGLGEKLFF
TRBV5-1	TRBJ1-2	CASSRHSAPYGYTF
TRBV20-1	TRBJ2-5	CSGTGDSEQYF
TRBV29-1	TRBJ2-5	CSVVTLARETQYF